This T cell receptor (beta chain) came from a study of cytomegalovirus exposure and HLA in healthy donors. Use of 60 Vbeta and 13 Jbeta primers characterized the PCR. Generated by immunoSEQ multiplex PCR, the TCRdb table keeps only in-frame clones and is missing some. The sample includes about 130,000 clones, over 60% of them seen just once. A word on this clone: No antigen is known for it.

Broader study findings: Exclusion applied to some V segments, including TRBV6-2 and TRBV6-3, as they were indistinguishable. Associated with HLA alleles at 0.05 false discovery rate in a later analysis were around 17,000 TCR beta sequences.

The CDR3 length is 14 residues. V lost 1 base to trimming and J lost 3 bases, with 10 bases between them. Germline V gene data show CDR1 as MGHRA and CDR2 as YSYEKL. The sequencing input was PBMCs. This chain joins TRBV4-1 and TRBJ2-7; D is undetermined. The TCR originated in a female donor in good health and CMV-seronegative. This CDR3 is CASSQGPGDYEQYF. The CDR3, as DNA: TGCGCCAGCAGCCAAGGCCCCGGAGACTACGAGCAGTACTTC.